This TCR beta chain was sequenced in a study of PD-L1 blockade in urothelial cancer. The overall study: Men with urothelial cancer arising in the bladder made up most of the 29 patients. Investigators checked blood 3 weeks (second dose) and 6 weeks after treatment start. Findings and limits, study-wide: A below-median TCR clonality in blood before treatment predicted better survival.

The CDR3 is 15 residues long. V shed 3 bases and J 3 bases; nucleotides not matched to a gene: 5. The germline V gene has CDR1 SNHLY and CDR2 FYNNEI. Regarding this clone: Its specificity is unknown.

Every PCR got spiked synthetic TCR analog templates. TCRdb's table, derived via immunoSEQ multiplex PCR, lists solely in-frame clones and lacks some. The sample holds more than 50,000 clones, 82% seen once. The sample here was PBMCs, taken around atezolizumab (anti-PD-L1) treatment. The gene calls are TRBV2 and TRBJ1-3; 7 nucleotides line up with TRBD1. The receptor was derived from a man in his 70s with urothelial cancer. The CDR3 region is CASSERQGGGNTIYF. The CDR3 DNA sequence: TGTGCCAGCAGTGAGCGACAGGGAGGTGGAAACACCATATATTTT. Complete variable domain (other parts from reference TRBV2 and TRBJ1-3): EPEVTQTPSHQVTQMGQEVILRCVPISNHLYFYWYRQILGQKVEFLVSFYNNEISEKSEIFDDQFSVERPDGSNFTLKIRSTKLEDSAMYFCASSERQGGGNTIYFGEGSWLTVV.